These T cell receptor beta chains were read from a single sample in a study of blood T cell repertoires in COVID-19. Clones were read by immunoSEQ multiplex PCR, and TCRdb kept only the in-frame ones, dropping some. Of roughly 190,000 clones in the sample, 90% to 95% were seen once. The specimen was peripheral blood. These TCRs come from a man in his thirties or forties with COVID-19, enrolled during active disease. Both conserved end residues are trimmed from each CDR3. Fields, in order: J gene, clone size, V gene, CDR3 protein. Clone size is stated in some rows and not others, as once, few, many or a class when expanded.

J gene: TRBJ2-5
clone size: .
V gene: TRBV11-2
CDR3 protein: ASSPGLRKETQY

J gene: TRBJ2-7
clone size: .
V gene: TRBV5-1
CDR3 protein: ASSLETGTAHEQY

J gene: TRBJ1-5
clone size: .
V gene: TRBV12-5
CDR3 protein: ASGLGGGQPQH

J gene: TRBJ1-2
clone size: .
V gene: TRBV19
CDR3 protein: ASSIRRSGYT

J gene: TRBJ1-2
clone size: .
V gene: TRBV18
CDR3 protein: ASSPDSSYGYT

J gene: TRBJ2-7
clone size: once
V gene: TRBV14
CDR3 protein: ASSEAKVGGEQY

J gene: TRBJ1-2
clone size: .
V gene: TRBV11-2
CDR3 protein: ASSLGTDYGYT

J gene: TRBJ2-5
clone size: .
V gene: TRBV11-2
CDR3 protein: ASSPRSGGQETQY

J gene: TRBJ1-3
clone size: .
V gene: TRBV18
CDR3 protein: ASSDTGTHSGNTIY

J gene: TRBJ1-6
clone size: once
V gene: TRBV13
CDR3 protein: ASAATVYNSPLH

J gene: TRBJ1-5
clone size: .
V gene: TRBV7-2
CDR3 protein: ASSLAVGASQPQH

J gene: TRBJ1-4
clone size: .
V gene: TRBV19
CDR3 protein: ASSITGTWNEKLF

J gene: TRBJ2-7
clone size: .
V gene: TRBV5-1
CDR3 protein: ASSLERGLSYEQY

J gene: TRBJ1-2
clone size: .
V gene: TRBV4-2
CDR3 protein: ASSQETTGGRGYT

J gene: TRBJ2-5
clone size: .
V gene: TRBV5-1
CDR3 protein: ASSLEASGVGWETQY

J gene: TRBJ2-3
clone size: once
V gene: TRBV7-3
CDR3 protein: ASSLTGGAGTDTQY

J gene: TRBJ2-1
clone size: .
V gene: TRBV3-1/TRBV3-2
CDR3 protein: ASSQMGTGGNEQF

J gene: TRBJ1-2
clone size: .
V gene: TRBV4-1
CDR3 protein: ASSQARDILYGYT

J gene: TRBJ1-1
clone size: .
V gene: TRBV7-9
CDR3 protein: ASSLATGTANTEAF

J gene: TRBJ2-1
clone size: .
V gene: TRBV4-2
CDR3 protein: ASSQSPQISYNEQF

J gene: TRBJ1-6
clone size: .
V gene: TRBV30
CDR3 protein: AWKSWEFDNSPLH

J gene: TRBJ2-2
clone size: .
V gene: TRBV5-1
CDR3 protein: ASSGTGDTGELF

J gene: TRBJ1-4
clone size: .
V gene: TRBV2
CDR3 protein: ASRQPLQVEKLF

J gene: TRBJ1-2
clone size: once
V gene: TRBV6-5
CDR3 protein: ASDDRVRGYT

J gene: TRBJ1-1
clone size: .
V gene: TRBV3-1/TRBV3-2
CDR3 protein: ASSQDFGTSGGIPKAF

J gene: TRBJ1-1
clone size: .
V gene: TRBV2
CDR3 protein: ASSLQGATDTEAF

J gene: TRBJ1-1
clone size: .
V gene: TRBV6-5
CDR3 protein: ASRGGNTEAF

J gene: TRBJ1-6
clone size: .
V gene: TRBV10-3
CDR3 protein: AISESRSQGPNSPLH

J gene: TRBJ1-1
clone size: .
V gene: TRBV7-4
CDR3 protein: ASSTQGPQGNTEAF

J gene: TRBJ2-6
clone size: .
V gene: TRBV19
CDR3 protein: ASSAGGGGANVLT

J gene: TRBJ1-4
clone size: .
V gene: TRBV5-5
CDR3 protein: ASSLEGHRNEKLF

J gene: TRBJ2-3
clone size: .
V gene: TRBV5-1
CDR3 protein: ASRGGDTQY

J gene: TRBJ2-7
clone size: .
V gene: TRBV29-1
CDR3 protein: SVDTTGTGASYEQY